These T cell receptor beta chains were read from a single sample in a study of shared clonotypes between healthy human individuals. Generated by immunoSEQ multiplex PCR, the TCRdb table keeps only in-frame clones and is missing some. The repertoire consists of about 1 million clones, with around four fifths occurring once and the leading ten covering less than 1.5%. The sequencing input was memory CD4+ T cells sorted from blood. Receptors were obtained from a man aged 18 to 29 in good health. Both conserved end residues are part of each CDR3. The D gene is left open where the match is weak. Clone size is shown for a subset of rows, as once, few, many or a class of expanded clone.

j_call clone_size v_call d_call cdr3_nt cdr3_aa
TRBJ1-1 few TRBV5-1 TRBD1 TGCGCCAGCAGCTCCTCGACAGGGGCGAGCACTGAAGCTTTCTTT CASSSSTGASTEAFF
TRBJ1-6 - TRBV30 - TGTGCCTGGAACGAGCAGGGCGGATCACCCCTCCACTTT CAWNEQGGSPLHF
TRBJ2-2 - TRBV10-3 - TGTGCCATCAGTGAGTCGGGTACCCGGGGGTCGGAGCTGTTTTTT CAISESGTRGSELFF
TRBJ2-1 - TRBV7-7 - TGTGCTAGCAGCCCTATTAAGATGCGGGTCAATGAGCAGTTCTTC CASSPIKMRVNEQFF
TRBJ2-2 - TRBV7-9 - TGTGCCAGCAGCTCGACAGTCTACACCGGGGAGCTGTTTTTT CASSSTVYTGELFF
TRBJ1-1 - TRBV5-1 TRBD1 TGCGCCAGCAGTGTAGGGGGCGTAGGCACTGAAGCTTTCTTT CASSVGGVGTEAFF
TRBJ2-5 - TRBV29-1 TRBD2 TGCAGCGTTGATCCCGGAAGCGGGGAGTACTTC CSVDPGSGEYF
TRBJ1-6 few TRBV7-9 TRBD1 TGTGCCAGCAGCCCGCGACAGGGGGCCAATTCACCCCTCCACTTT CASSPRQGANSPLHF
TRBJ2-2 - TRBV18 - TGTGCCAGCTCACCACCGGCTTGGGGGGGCGCGAACACCGGGGAGCTGTTTTTT CASSPPAWGGANTGELFF
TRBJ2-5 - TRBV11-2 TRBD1 TGTGCCAGCAGCTTGGGGTACAGGGGTGGCGAGACCCAGTACTTC CASSLGYRGGETQYF
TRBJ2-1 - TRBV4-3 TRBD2 TGCGCCAGCAGCCAAGACTGGACGGGAGGAGAGCAGTTCTTC CASSQDWTGGEQFF
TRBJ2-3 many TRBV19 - TGTGCCAGTAGTATTGCCCCGGCCAAAGCAGATACGCAGTATTTT CASSIAPAKADTQYF
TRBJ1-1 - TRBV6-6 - TGTGCCAGCAGTAGTCCCAATACGGACACTGAAGCTTTCTTT CASSSPNTDTEAFF
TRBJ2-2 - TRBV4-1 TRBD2 TGCGCCAGCGCCCCGGGACTAGCGGGGGACCGCACCGGGGAGCTGTTTTTT CASAPGLAGDRTGELFF
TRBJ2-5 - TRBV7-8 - TGTGCCAGCAGCTTAGAGGGCCCAAGACCTGAGACCCAGTACTTC CASSLEGPRPETQYF
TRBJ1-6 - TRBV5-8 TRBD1 TGTGCCAGCAGCCCCCGACAGGGAGGATCACCCCTCCACTTT CASSPRQGGSPLHF